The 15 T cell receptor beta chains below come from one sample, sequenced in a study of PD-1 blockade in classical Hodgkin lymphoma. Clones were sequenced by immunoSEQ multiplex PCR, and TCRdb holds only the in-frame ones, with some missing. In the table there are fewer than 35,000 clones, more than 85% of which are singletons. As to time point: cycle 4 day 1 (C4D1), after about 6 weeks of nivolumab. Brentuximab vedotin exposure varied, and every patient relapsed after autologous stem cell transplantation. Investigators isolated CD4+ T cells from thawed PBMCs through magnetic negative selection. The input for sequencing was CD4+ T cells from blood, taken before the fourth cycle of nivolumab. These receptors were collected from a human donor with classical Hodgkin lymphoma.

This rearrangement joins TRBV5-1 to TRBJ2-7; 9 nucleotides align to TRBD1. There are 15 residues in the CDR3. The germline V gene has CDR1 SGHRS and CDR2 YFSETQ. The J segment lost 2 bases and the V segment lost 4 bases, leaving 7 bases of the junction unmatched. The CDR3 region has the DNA TGCGCCAGCAGCGGTACAGGGGGCGGAACCTACGAGCAGTACTTC. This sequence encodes CASSGTGGGTYEQYF.

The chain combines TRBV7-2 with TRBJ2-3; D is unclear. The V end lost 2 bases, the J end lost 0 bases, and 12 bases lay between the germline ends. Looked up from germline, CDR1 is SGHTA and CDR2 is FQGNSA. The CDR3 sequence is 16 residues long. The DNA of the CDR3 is TGTGCCAGCAGCTTACTTCCACCCCCAAGCACAGATACGCAGTATTTT. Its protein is CASSLLPPPSTDTQYF. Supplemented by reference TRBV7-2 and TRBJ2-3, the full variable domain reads GAGVSQSPSNKVTEKGKDVELRCDPISGHTALYWYRQSLGQGLEFLIYFQGNSAPDKSGLPSDRFSAERTGGSVSTLTIQRTQQEDSAVYLCASSLLPPPSTDTQYFGPGTRLTVL.

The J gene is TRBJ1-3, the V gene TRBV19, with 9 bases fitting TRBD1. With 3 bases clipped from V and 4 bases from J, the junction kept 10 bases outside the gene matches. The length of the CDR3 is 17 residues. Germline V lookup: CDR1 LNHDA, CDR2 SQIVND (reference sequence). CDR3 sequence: CASSISTGQGPGNTIYF. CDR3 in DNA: TGTGCCAGTAGTATCTCGACGGGACAGGGCCCCGGAAACACCATATATTTT.

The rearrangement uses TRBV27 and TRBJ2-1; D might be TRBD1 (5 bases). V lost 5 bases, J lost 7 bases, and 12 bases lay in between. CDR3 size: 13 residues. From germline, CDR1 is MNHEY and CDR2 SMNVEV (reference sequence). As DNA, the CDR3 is TGTGCCAGCAGTACATTGGGGCGGAATGAGCAGTTCTTC. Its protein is CASSTLGRNEQFF.

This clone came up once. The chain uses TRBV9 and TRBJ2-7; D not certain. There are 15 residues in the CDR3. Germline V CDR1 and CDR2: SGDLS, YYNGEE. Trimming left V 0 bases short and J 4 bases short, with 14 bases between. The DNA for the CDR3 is TGTGCCAGCAGCGTAGCGCTTGGAGCTTTGTACGAGCAGTACTTC. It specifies CASSVALGALYEQYF.

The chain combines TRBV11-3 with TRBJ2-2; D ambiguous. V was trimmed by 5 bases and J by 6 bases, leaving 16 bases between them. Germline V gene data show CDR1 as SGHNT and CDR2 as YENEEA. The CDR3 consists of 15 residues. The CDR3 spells CASSRRVGQAGELFF. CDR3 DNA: TGTGCCAGCAGCCGTAGGGTAGGGCAGGCCGGGGAGCTGTTTTTT.

CDR3 DNA: TGTGCCAGCAGTTTGGGGTTAAATCAGCCCCAGCATTTT. Translating it yields CASSLGLNQPQHF. J is TRBJ1-5 and V is TRBV6-6; D remains ambiguous. CDR3 length: 13 amino acids. Deletions cut 4 bases from V and 4 bases from J, with 8 bases between. Germline CDR1 is MNHNY and CDR2 is SVGAGI (reference sequence).

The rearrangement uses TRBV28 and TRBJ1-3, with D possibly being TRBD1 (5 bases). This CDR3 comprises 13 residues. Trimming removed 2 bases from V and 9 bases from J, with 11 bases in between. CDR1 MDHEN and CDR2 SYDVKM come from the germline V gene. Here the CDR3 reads CASSLGAESTIYF. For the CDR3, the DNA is TGTGCCAGCAGTTTAGGGGCGGAATCCACCATATATTTT. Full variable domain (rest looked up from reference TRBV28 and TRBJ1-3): DVKVTQSSRYLVKRTGEKVFLECVQDMDHENMFWYRQDPGLGLRLIYFSYDVKMKEKGDIPEGYSVSREKKERFSLILESASTNQTSMYLCASSLGAESTIYFGEGSWLTVV.

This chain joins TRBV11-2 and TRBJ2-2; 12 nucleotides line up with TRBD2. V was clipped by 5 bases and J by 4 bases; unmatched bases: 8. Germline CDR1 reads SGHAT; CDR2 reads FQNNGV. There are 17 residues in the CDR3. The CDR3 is CASSPRTSGVATGELFF. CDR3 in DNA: TGTGCCAGCAGCCCCCGGACTAGCGGGGTTGCCACCGGGGAGCTGTTTTTT.

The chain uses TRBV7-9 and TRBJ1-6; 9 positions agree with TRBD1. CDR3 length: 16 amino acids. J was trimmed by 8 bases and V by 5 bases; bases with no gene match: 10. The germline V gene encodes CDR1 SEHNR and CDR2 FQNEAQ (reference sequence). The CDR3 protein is CASSPFEGQGDSPLHF. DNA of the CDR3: TGTGCCAGCAGCCCTTTTGAGGGACAGGGTGATTCACCCCTCCACTTT.

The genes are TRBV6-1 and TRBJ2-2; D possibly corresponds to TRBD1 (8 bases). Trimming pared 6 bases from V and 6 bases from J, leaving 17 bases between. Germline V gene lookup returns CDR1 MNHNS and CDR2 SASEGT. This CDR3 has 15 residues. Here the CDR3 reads CASRAGDRQSGELFF. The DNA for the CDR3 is TGTGCCAGCAGGGCGGGGGACAGGCAATCCGGGGAGCTGTTTTTT.

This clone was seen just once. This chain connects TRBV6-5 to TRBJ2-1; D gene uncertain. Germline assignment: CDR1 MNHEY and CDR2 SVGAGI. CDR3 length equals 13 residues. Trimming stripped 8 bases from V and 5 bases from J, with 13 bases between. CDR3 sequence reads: CASRVLLNNEQFF. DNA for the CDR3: TGTGCCAGCCGTGTCCTACTTAACAATGAGCAGTTCTTC.

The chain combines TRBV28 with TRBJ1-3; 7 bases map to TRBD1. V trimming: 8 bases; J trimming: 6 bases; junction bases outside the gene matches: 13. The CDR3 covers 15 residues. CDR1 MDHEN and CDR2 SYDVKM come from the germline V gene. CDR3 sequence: CASRNRGGRENTIYF. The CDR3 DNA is TGTGCCAGCCGTAACAGAGGGGGCAGGGAAAACACCATATATTTT.

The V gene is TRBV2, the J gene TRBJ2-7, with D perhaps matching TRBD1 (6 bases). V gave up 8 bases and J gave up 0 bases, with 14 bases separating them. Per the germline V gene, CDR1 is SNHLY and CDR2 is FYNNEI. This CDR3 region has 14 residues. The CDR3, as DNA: TGTGCCAGCCTCTGGCAGGGGCCCTCCTACGAGCAGTACTTC. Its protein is CASLWQGPSYEQYF.

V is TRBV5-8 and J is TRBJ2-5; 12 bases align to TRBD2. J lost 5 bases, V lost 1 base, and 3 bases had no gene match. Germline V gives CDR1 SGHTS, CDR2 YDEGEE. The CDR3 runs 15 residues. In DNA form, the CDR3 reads TGTGCCAGCAGCTTGAGGCTAGCGGGAGGGGAGACCCAGTACTTC. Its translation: CASSLRLAGGETQYF.